The clone carrying this T cell receptor (beta chain) has only a few counts. The sample belongs to a study of blood T cell repertoires in COVID-19. Study-level background: Specimens from acute and convalescent COVID-19 originated in the United States, Italy and Spain. The cDNA or gDNA used as material had been derived from T cells, B-cell-depleted T cells, or PBMCs.

Germline V gene data show CDR1 as LGHDT and CDR2 as YNNKEL (reference sequence). CDR3 length: 15 residues. V lost 1 base and J lost 2, with 6 bases in between. Authors' methods: Quantification of nucleated cells was approximated via reference gene primer amplification. This table comes from immunoSEQ multiplex PCR, and its TCRdb copy is limited to in-frame clones, with some not included. V, J and clone size derive from that table, while D and trimming were established from the DNA sequence. The sample includes hundreds of thousands of clones, around 82% of them seen just once. Sequences were obtained from peripheral blood. This TCR was recovered from an older man with acute or convalescent COVID-19. The chain carries TRBV3-1 (or the pseudogene TRBV3-2) and TRBJ1-6; D is ambiguous. This chain's CDR3 is CASSQGETYNSPLHF. DNA of the CDR3: TGTGCCAGCAGCCAAGGGGAGACCTATAATTCACCCCTCCACTTT.